Listed here are 22 T cell receptor beta chains from one sample, sequenced in a study of blood T cells in healthy people across ages. Alongside a J-beta primer mix, a sample-barcoded 5' primer served in a second PCR lasting about 7 to 12 cycles. TCRdb called the 5' RACE reads again in MiXCR, with one record for every CDR3 protein. The table lists about 1.6 million distinct CDR3 sequences, approximately 32% of them singletons, with about 11% in the top ten. The specimen sequenced was blood. The receptors originated from a woman aged 25-40 years in good health.

Ten or more counts support this clonotype. V usage is TRBV28 and J usage is TRBJ2-1; D is ambiguous. Trimming shortened V by 2 bases and J by 7 bases, and 15 bases separated the two germline ends. Germline V gene lookup returns CDR1 MDHEN and CDR2 SYDVKM. The CDR3 consists of 15 residues. The DNA for the CDR3 is TGTGCCAGCAGTTTAGCGTCAGGCCCTTTTAATGAGCAGTTCTTC. Translating gives CASSLASGPFNEQFF.

V is TRBV5-1 and J is TRBJ2-1; TRBD2 matches 8 bases. The V segment lost 0 bases and the J segment 2 bases; nucleotides outside the gene matches: 7. Germline CDR1 is SGHRS and CDR2 is YFSETQ. This CDR3 comprises 17 residues. CDR3 loop: CASSLEAGGGPYNEQFF. The CDR3 DNA follows: TGCGCCAGCAGCTTGGAGGCTGGCGGGGGGCCCTACAATGAGCAGTTCTTC.

J is TRBJ2-7 and V is TRBV15, with 7 bases fitting TRBD1. This CDR3 region has 14 residues. V lost 4 bases, J lost 7 bases, and 10 bases stayed unmatched. The germline CDR1 and CDR2 sequences are LNHNV and YYDKDF (reference sequence). The CDR3 region is CATSKDRALYEQYF. The DNA for the CDR3 is TGTGCCACCAGCAAAGACAGGGCCTTGTATGAGCAGTACTTC.

This clonotype occurred a few times. The chain links TRBV7-2 to TRBJ2-3; no reliable D call. The length of the CDR3 is 14 residues. Trimming removed 10 bases at V and 6 bases at J, with 20 bases between. CDR1 is SGHTA and CDR2 is FQGNSA in the germline V gene. CDR3 sequence (DNA): TGTGCCACCACACGGGCTACAGTCCCGGATACGCAGTATTTT. As protein: CATTRATVPDTQYF.

This chain uses TRBV10-3 with TRBJ2-3, with a possible D match to TRBD1 (6 bases). The CDR3 has 15 amino acids. V was pared by 4 bases and J by 0 bases, with 11 bases between. Per germline, CDR1 ENHRY and CDR2 SYGVKD. Written as DNA, the CDR3 is TGTGCCATCAGTGGGACAGCCACTAGCACAGATACGCAGTATTTT. It codes for CAISGTATSTDTQYF.

This clonotype was found many times. The rearrangement links TRBV15 to TRBJ2-5; D is uncertain. Germline values: CDR1 LNHNV, CDR2 YYDKDF (reference sequence). The CDR3 spans 14 residues. Trimming removed 0 bases at V and 6 bases at J, with 11 bases between. The CDR3 sequence is CATSRDSGPQTQYF. Written as DNA, the CDR3 is TGTGCCACCAGCAGAGATTCAGGCCCTCAGACCCAGTACTTC.

The rearrangement uses TRBV4-1 and TRBJ2-4, with 9 bases lining up with TRBD2. The length of the CDR3 is 19 residues. Germline V gives CDR1 MGHRA, CDR2 YSYEKL. Losses at the gene ends were 0 bases for V and 0 bases for J; bases not matched to a gene: 9. The CDR3 DNA follows: TGCGCCAGCAGCCAAGAGGGAGGGGCTAGCGGGGTAGCCAAAAACATTCAGTACTTC. It yields the protein CASSQEGGASGVAKNIQYF.

This clonotype has more than one count but fewer than ten. This rearrangement joins TRBV7-3 to TRBJ2-5; D possibly uses TRBD1 or TRBD2 (6 bases each). This CDR3 comprises 15 residues. From germline, CDR1 is SGHTA and CDR2 FQGTGA. The V end was cut by 2 bases, the J end by 1 base, with 11 bases between. Here the CDR3 reads CASSLGGHIQETQYF. For the CDR3, the DNA is TGTGCCAGCAGCTTAGGGGGGCACATCCAAGAGACCCAGTACTTC.

This chain joins TRBV12-3 or TRBV12-4 and TRBJ2-3, with D perhaps TRBD2 (7 bases). There are 15 residues in the CDR3. The ends were cut back, 4 bases at V and 4 bases at J, with 15 bases in the middle. The CDR3 bases are TGTGCCAGCAGTTCTAGCGGAGGGGGAGCAGATACGCAGTATTTT. Protein: CASSSSGGGADTQYF.

This clonotype was counted a few times. The gene calls are TRBV27 and TRBJ2-1; the D gene is possibly TRBD1 (5 bases). In germline, CDR1 is MNHEY, CDR2 SMNVEV (reference sequence). The CDR3 spans 12 residues. Deletions cut 8 bases from V and 10 bases from J, with 15 bases between. The CDR3 DNA is TGTGCCAGCGGGGCTTTGCATCGGGAGCAGTTCTTC. Translating it yields CASGALHREQFF.

V usage is TRBV6-6 and J usage is TRBJ1-2, with 8 bases that match TRBD1. The CDR3 has 13 residues. Germline V gene sequence: CDR1 MNHNY, CDR2 SVGAGI (reference sequence). J lost 6 bases, V lost 8 bases, and 8 bases had no gene match. The CDR3: CASLGQGGDGYTF. The CDR3 bases are TGTGCCAGCCTCGGACAGGGAGGAGATGGCTACACCTTC.

The genes are TRBV7-2 and TRBJ2-3; D is unresolved. Germline assignment: CDR1 SGHTA and CDR2 FQGNSA. The V and J ends lost 4 bases and 5 bases respectively, with 7 bases between them. The CDR3 contains 12 residues. The CDR3 DNA is TGTACCAGCAGCTCCACCCAAGATACGCAGTATTTT. This gives the protein CTSSSTQDTQYF.

This chain joins TRBV9 and TRBJ2-1, with D maybe TRBD2 (7 bases). The V end lost 0 bases, the J end lost 10 bases, and 17 bases lay between the germline ends. CDR1 SGDLS and CDR2 YYNGEE come from the germline V gene. This CDR3 comprises 15 residues. The CDR3 DNA follows: TGTGCCAGCAGCGTAGCTGGGGGGGCCGTCGGAGAGCAGTTCTTC. This translates into CASSVAGGAVGEQFF. The complete variable domain, with remaining parts taken from reference TRBV9 and TRBJ2-1, reads DSGVTQTPKHLITATGQRVTLRCSPRSGDLSVYWYQQSLDQGLQFLIQYYNGEERAKGNILERFSAQQFPDLHSELNLSSLELGDSALYFCASSVAGGAVGEQFFGPGTRLTVL.

Only one count was recorded for this clonotype. A much larger clone sits a single nucleotide away, making a read error possible. The genes are TRBV29-1 and TRBJ1-2; 7 positions match TRBD1. The CDR3 consists of 14 residues. With 2 bases clipped from V and 4 bases from J, the junction kept 7 bases outside the gene matches. The germline gives CDR1 SQVTM, CDR2 ANQGSEA. CDR3 amino acids: CSVELRDRVYGYTF. CDR3 DNA sequence: TGCAGCGTTGAACTGAGGGACAGAGTCTATGGCTACACCTTC. The whole variable domain, remainder taken from reference TRBV29-1 and TRBJ1-2, is SAVISQKPSRDICQRGTSLTIQCQVDSQVTMMFWYRQQPGQSLTLIATANQGSEATYESGFVIDKFPISRPNLTFSTLTVSNMSPEDSSIYLCSVELRDRVYGYTFGSGTRLTVV.

V and J are TRBV29-1 and TRBJ1-4; 7 bases are a match to TRBD1. The germline V gene has CDR1 SQVTM and CDR2 ANQGSEA. The CDR3 is 14 amino acids. The V segment lost 6 bases and the J segment 8 bases; nucleotides outside the gene matches: 12. The chain's CDR3 is CSVSMGQRGEKLFF. The CDR3 bases are TGCAGCGTCTCGATGGGACAGAGGGGAGAAAAACTGTTTTTT.

In its sample, this clonotype was seen once. This chain joins TRBV2 and TRBJ2-1; 7 bases match TRBD2. The V gene end was trimmed by 3 bases and the J gene end by 8 bases; junction bases not matched to a gene: 10. This CDR3 is 15 amino acids long. Germline V gives CDR1 SNHLY, CDR2 FYNNEI. The CDR3 region is CASSERASGLDEQFF. Written as DNA, the CDR3 is TGTGCCAGCAGTGAGAGGGCTAGCGGATTGGATGAGCAGTTCTTC.

DNA for the CDR3: TGTACCACCCAATCTCCTTTGAACTATGGCTACACCTTC. Translation gives CTTQSPLNYGYTF. V and J are TRBV6-6 and TRBJ1-2; D is ambiguous. CDR3 length: 13 amino acids. Per the germline V gene, CDR1 is MNHNY and CDR2 is SVGAGI (reference sequence).

The chain uses TRBV6-5 and TRBJ2-1, with D perhaps matching TRBD2 (5 bases). This CDR3 has 15 residues. The germline gives CDR1 MNHEY, CDR2 SVGAGI. Trimming took off 5 bases at V and 0 bases at J, with 11 bases between the two ends. The CDR3 here is CASSGSTTSYNEQFF. The CDR3 region has the DNA TGTGCCAGCAGTGGGAGTACTACCTCCTACAATGAGCAGTTCTTC.

The V and J genes are TRBV20-1 and TRBJ2-7, with a tentative D call TRBD2 (6 bases). The CDR3 sequence is 16 residues long. V shed 2 bases and J shed 0 bases, with 17 bases lying between them. Germline CDR1 is DFQATT and CDR2 is SNEGSKA (reference sequence). The CDR3 is CSARSGPVRTSYEQYF. In nucleotides, the CDR3 is TGCAGTGCTAGAAGCGGGCCGGTCAGAACCTCCTACGAGCAGTACTTC.

The chain uses TRBV28 and TRBJ2-7; the match to TRBD2 covers 10 bases. This CDR3 is built from 14 residues. Germline V gives CDR1 MDHEN, CDR2 SYDVKM. Germline trimming cut 4 bases from V and 2 bases from J; bases unmatched to any gene: 2. The CDR3 reads CASSYSGRTYEQYF. Written as DNA, the CDR3 is TGTGCCAGCAGTTATAGCGGGAGGACCTACGAGCAGTACTTC.

In its sample, this clonotype was seen a few times. This chain links TRBV20-1 with TRBJ2-7; no clear D gene. The CDR3 sequence is 14 residues long. V shed 4 bases and J shed 0 bases, with 13 bases lying between them. CDR1 and CDR2 (germline): DFQATT, SNEGSKA (reference sequence). In nucleotides, the CDR3 is TGCAGTGCTACAAGTCCGGGCCCCTCCTACGAGCAGTACTTC. Translated, it gives CSATSPGPSYEQYF.

V gene TRBV20-1 combines with J gene TRBJ2-5; 9 nucleotides match TRBD2. Germline-derived CDR1 and CDR2 are DFQATT and SNEGSKA (reference sequence). CDR3 size: 14 residues. V was pared by 3 bases and J by 4 bases, with 6 bases of the junction left unmatched. The CDR3 nucleotides read TGCAGTGCTAGGGGACTAGCCGCGGGAGAGACCCAGTACTTC. Translated, it gives CSARGLAAGETQYF.